Below, 28 T cell receptor beta chains from the same sample are listed, as sequenced in a study of T cells in women clearing cervical HPV infection. Sequencing was performed with immunoSEQ multiplex PCR; in TCRdb, only in-frame clones are kept and a portion is missing. This sample's table has some 30,000 clones. Sequenced: blood buffy coat. The receptors come from a woman between 18 and 75 years old with a cervical HPV16 infection that either progressed to CIN3+ or cleared (not recorded which).

On this clone: From the germline J gene comes the end of the CDR3, since the read stops 3 residues before it. This sequence joins TRBV29-1 and TRBJ2-5, with 7 nucleotides matching TRBD1. CDR1 and CDR2 (germline): SQVTM, ANQGSEA. The CDR3 runs 13 residues. With 3 bases clipped from V and 2 bases from J, the junction kept 3 bases outside the gene matches. Incomplete CDR3 DNA: TGCAGCGTTGAGAAGGACAGGCAAGAGACC. Translating it yields CSVEKDRQET. The entire CDR3 sequence reads CSVEKDRQETQYF.

Remarks on this clone: The read stops 3 residues short of the end of the CDR3; the missing end is completed from the germline J gene. V usage is TRBV30 and J usage is TRBJ1-6; a weak D match, TRBD1 (5 bases). The CDR3 length is 15 residues. The V end was cut by 1 base, the J end by 3 bases, with 10 bases between. The germline V gene has CDR1 GTSNPN and CDR2 SVGIG (reference sequence). Incomplete CDR3 DNA: TGTGCCTGGAGTGGGGGCAGTGTCTATAATTCACCC. Protein sequence: CAWSGGSVYNSP. The entire CDR3 is CAWSGGSVYNSPLHF.

Turning to this clone: The CDR3 is cut off 3 residues early in the read; its end comes from the germline J gene. This sequence joins TRBV23-1 and TRBJ2-2; the match to TRBD1 covers 9 bases. TRBV23-1 has ORF status, its function being uncertain. V lost 4 bases and J lost 6; bases outside the gene matches: 6. The CDR3 has 15 amino acids. The sequenced part of the CDR3 DNA is TGCGCCAGCAGTCCGACAGGGGGGATCGCCGGGGAG. The encoded protein is CASSPTGGIAGE. The entire CDR3 protein reads CASSPTGGIAGELFF.

In the case of this clone: The read is 3 residues too short to cover the CDR3 end, so that end is filled in from the germline J gene. The V gene is TRBV5-1, the J gene TRBJ2-3; a possible D gene is TRBD2 (5 bases). The CDR3 spans 16 residues. The V end was cut by 0 bases, the J end by 6 bases, with 17 bases between. Germline values: CDR1 SGHRS, CDR2 YFSETQ. The CDR3 spells CASSLGVAPPGDTQYF. Incomplete CDR3 DNA: TGCGCCAGCAGCTTGGGGGTAGCGCCTCCCGGGGATACG. Full variable domain (remainder filled in from reference TRBV5-1 and TRBJ2-3): KAGVTQTPRYLIKTRGQQVTLSCSPISGHRSVSWYQQTPGQGLQFLFEYFSETQRNKGNFPGRFSGRQFSNSRSEMNVSTLELGDSALYLCASSLGVAPPGDTQYFGPGTRLTVL.

As concerns this clone: Read sequence stops 3 residues before the CDR3 end, and the germline J gene provides the missing end. The chain is built from TRBV30 and TRBJ2-1; TRBD1 might be the D (5 bases). Germline CDR1 and CDR2: GTSNPN and SVGIG (reference sequence). This CDR3 has 12 amino acids. Deletions cut 2 bases from V and 6 bases from J, with 8 bases between. This chain's CDR3 is CAWSRQGNEQFF. CDR3 bases read: TGTGCCTGGAGTCGCCAGGGCAATGAG. The full variable domain, completed using reference TRBV30 and TRBJ2-1, is SQTIHQWPATLVQPVGSPLSLECTVEGTSNPNLYWYRQAAGRGLQLLFYSVGIGQISSEVPQNLSASRPQDRQFILSSKKLLLSDSGFYLCAWSRQGNEQFFGPGTRLTVL.

In the case of this clone: Read data end 3 residues before the CDR3 end; the end is taken from the germline J gene. The chain recombines TRBV7-9 with TRBJ1-4; D unresolved. V was trimmed by 4 bases and J by 5 bases, leaving 14 bases between them. The CDR3 loop spans 15 amino acids. The germline V gene encodes CDR1 SEHNR and CDR2 FQNEAQ (reference sequence). The CDR3 loop is CASSWRREGNEKLFF. Incomplete CDR3 DNA: TGTGCCAGCAGCTGGCGAAGAGAGGGCAATGAAAAA.

In regard to this clone: From the germline J gene comes the end of the CDR3, since the read stops 3 residues before it. This chain uses TRBV2 with TRBJ2-7, with D possibly matching TRBD1 (5 bases). Germline CDR1 reads SNHLY; CDR2 reads FYNNEI. Trimming pared 5 bases from V and 2 bases from J, leaving 16 bases between. The CDR3 runs to 15 residues. The chain's CDR3 is CASSRRTTVTYEQYF. The part of the CDR3 DNA that was read is TGTGCCAGCAGTCGTCGGACAACTGTTACCTACGAG.

As to this clone: The CDR3 goes on 3 residues after the read ends, and that part is filled in from the germline J gene. The chain employs TRBV20-1 and TRBJ2-5; D gene ambiguous. The CDR3 contains 14 residues. V was pared by 0 bases and J by 2 bases, with 10 bases between. The germline gives CDR1 DFQATT, CDR2 SNEGSKA (reference sequence). The CDR3 spells CSARDGSVQETQYF. The part of the CDR3 DNA that was read is TGCAGTGCTAGAGACGGGTCAGTACAAGAGACC.

About this clone itself: The read gets to within 3 residues of the CDR3 end, and the germline J gene fills in the rest. The chain combines TRBV6-2 or TRBV6-3 with TRBJ1-2; weak D call: TRBD1 (5 bases). This CDR3 is 14 amino acids long. V shed 7 bases and J shed 5 bases, with 17 bases lying between them. CDR1 is MNHEY, CDR2 SVGEGT, per germline. The CDR3 DNA, read in part, is TGTGCCAGCACCATCGACAGCCTAGGGTATGGC. This translates into CASTIDSLGYG. The whole CDR3 region reads CASTIDSLGYGYTF.

Regarding this clone: From the germline J gene comes the end of the CDR3, since the read stops 3 residues before it. The chain is built from TRBV29-1 and TRBJ1-2; D unclear. The CDR3 totals 12 residues. V was clipped by 5 bases and J by 3 bases, with 10 bases between them. Germline V gene lookup returns CDR1 SQVTM and CDR2 ANQGSEA. CDR3 in amino acids: CSVLDLDYGYTF. Incomplete CDR3 DNA: TGCAGCGTTCTTGACCTAGACTATGGC. The full variable domain, completed using reference TRBV29-1 and TRBJ1-2, is SAVISQKPSRDICQRGTSLTIQCQVDSQVTMMFWYRQQPGQSLTLIATANQGSEATYESGFVIDKFPISRPNLTFSTLTVSNMSPEDSSIYLCSVLDLDYGYTFGSGTRLTVV.

A note on this clone: With the read ending 3 residues before the CDR3 end, the germline J gene is used to fill in that end. V is TRBV7-2 and J is TRBJ2-3, with TRBD1 matching 7 bases. Germline CDR1 reads SGHTA; CDR2 reads FQGNSA. The V gene end was trimmed by 5 bases and the J gene end by 2 bases; junction bases not matched to a gene: 7. This CDR3 is built from 15 residues. Incomplete CDR3 DNA: TGTGCCAGCAGCCGACTCGGACAGGCCACAGATACG. Residues: CASSRLGQATDT. The full CDR3 reads CASSRLGQATDTQYF.

Comment on this clone: The read finishes 3 residues shy of the CDR3 end, and the germline J gene is used to complete it. The genes are TRBV2 and TRBJ2-2, with TRBD1 matching over 7 bases. CDR3 length: 15 amino acids. The V and J ends lost 5 bases and 5 bases, in that order; junction bases with no gene match: 8. The V gene's germline CDR1 is SNHLY and CDR2 FYNNEI. The DNA read from the CDR3 is TGTGCCAGCAGTTCTGGGACAGCCCTAACCGGGGAG. Translating gives CASSSGTALTGE. The full CDR3 reads CASSSGTALTGELFF.

To note about this clone: Sequencing ends 3 residues short of the CDR3 end; the germline J gene provides the rest. The chain uses TRBV6-2 or TRBV6-3 and TRBJ2-1, with 10 bases aligning to TRBD1. The ends lost 6 bases at V and 5 bases at J; junction bases unmatched: 7. The CDR3 totals 15 residues. Germline V gene sequence: CDR1 MNHEY, CDR2 SVGEGT. The CDR3 spells CASREGTGANNEQFF. CDR3 bases read: TGTGCCAGCAGAGAGGGGACAGGGGCGAACAATGAG.

Comments on this clone: The read terminates 3 residues before the CDR3 end, so the remaining end is supplied by the germline J gene. The chain joins TRBV2 to TRBJ1-6, with TRBD1 matching over 8 bases. The germline V gene has CDR1 SNHLY and CDR2 FYNNEI. V was clipped by 4 bases and J by 7 bases; unmatched bases: 6. CDR3 length: 15 amino acids. The CDR3 DNA, read in part, is TGTGCCAGCAGTGGATCGACAGGGGCCAATTCACCC. Translated: CASSGSTGANSP. Given in full, the CDR3 is CASSGSTGANSPLHF.

Notes on this clone: From the germline J gene comes the end of the CDR3, since the read stops 3 residues before it. The chain employs TRBV5-4 and TRBJ2-1; the D gene is possibly TRBD1 (6 bases). The length of the CDR3 is 15 residues. CDR1 and CDR2 from the germline V gene are SGHNT and YYREEE (reference sequence). Trimming cost V 1 base and J 0 bases, with 8 bases left between them. The DNA read from the CDR3 is TGTGCCAGCAGCTTGACAGGGAGCTCCTACAATGAG. It specifies CASSLTGSSYNE. The complete CDR3 protein is CASSLTGSSYNEQFF.

The CDR3 loop is CASSIIHSTDTQYF. The sequenced part of the CDR3 DNA is TGTGCCAGTAGTATAATACACAGCACAGATACG. This sequence joins TRBV19 and TRBJ2-3; D gene ambiguous. The read comes to an end 3 residues before the CDR3 does, leaving the germline J gene to fill in the end. CDR3 length: 14 amino acids. CDR1 is LNHDA, CDR2 SQIVND, per germline (reference sequence). Trimming removed 2 bases at V and 0 bases at J, with 6 bases between.

As for this clone: Coverage ceases 3 residues before the CDR3 finishes, and the germline J gene fills in the end. The chain uses TRBV5-4 and TRBJ2-2; 7 positions agree with TRBD1. CDR1 and CDR2 (germline): SGHNT, YYREEE (reference sequence). This CDR3 spans 15 amino acids. Trimming took 1 base from V and 1 from J; bases not matched to a gene: 1. Here the CDR3 reads CASSLRQGNTGELFF. The CDR3 DNA, read in part, is TGTGCCAGCAGCTTGCGACAGGGGAACACCGGGGAG. The whole variable domain, filled in from reference TRBV5-4 and TRBJ2-2, reads ETGVTQSPTHLIKTRGQQVTLRCSSQSGHNTVSWYQQALGQGPQFIFQYYREEENGRGNFPPRFSGLQFPNYSSELNVNALELDDSALYLCASSLRQGNTGELFFGEGSRLTVL.

To note about this clone: The sequenced fragment ends 3 residues before the CDR3 boundary, so the rest is inferred from the germline J gene. The genes are TRBV20-1 and TRBJ1-1, with TRBD1 matching over 7 bases. CDR3 length: 15 amino acids. The V and J ends lost 2 bases and 2 bases, in that order; junction bases with no gene match: 8. Germline V gene sequence: CDR1 DFQATT, CDR2 SNEGSKA (reference sequence). CDR3 DNA (partial): TGCAGTGCTAGACCGGGACAGAGGGACAACACTGAA. Translation: CSARPGQRDNTE. The whole CDR3 sequence is CSARPGQRDNTEAFF.

About this clone itself: The CDR3 end is not reached by the read, which stops 3 residues before it; the germline J gene fills it in. The rearrangement uses TRBV5-5 and TRBJ2-7; 7 bases are shared with TRBD2. Germline CDR1 is SGHKS and CDR2 is YYEKEE (reference sequence). CDR3 length: 14 residues. V was clipped by 1 base and J by 4 bases; unmatched bases: 5. The CDR3 is CASSLFQGGYEQYF. The covered CDR3 bases are TGTGCCAGCAGCTTGTTTCAGGGAGGGTACGAG.

A word on this clone: The read ends 3 residues shy of where the CDR3 ends; the end is completed using the germline J gene. The chain recombines TRBV30 with TRBJ2-1; D might be TRBD1 (5 bases). Between the trimmed V and J ends, which lost 5 bases and 8 bases, there was a span of 22 bases. The CDR3 has 15 amino acids. The germline CDR1 and CDR2 sequences are GTSNPN and SVGIG (reference sequence). The CDR3 region is CAWLMPTGQGDEQFF. Incomplete CDR3 DNA: TGTGCCTGGCTCATGCCTACAGGCCAGGGCGATGAG.

As to this clone: The read finishes 3 residues shy of the CDR3 end, and the germline J gene is used to complete it. V usage is TRBV19 and J usage is TRBJ2-2, with 7 bases matching TRBD2. The V segment lost 3 bases and the J segment 7 bases; nucleotides outside the gene matches: 5. This CDR3 has 14 residues. Germline assignment: CDR1 LNHDA and CDR2 SQIVND (reference sequence). The CDR3: CASSIMRGIGELFF. The CDR3 bases that were read are TGTGCCAGTAGTATTATGCGGGGGATCGGGGAG.

A word on this clone: The read terminates 3 residues ahead of where the CDR3 ends, so the germline J gene completes it. The chain recombines TRBV2 with TRBJ2-1, with 8 bases identical to TRBD1. The V gene end was trimmed by 3 bases and the J gene end by 3 bases; junction bases not matched to a gene: 4. The CDR3 runs to 15 residues. Germline V gene lookup returns CDR1 SNHLY and CDR2 FYNNEI. The CDR3 sequence is CASSEDRAIYNEQFF. Partial CDR3 DNA: TGTGCCAGCAGTGAGGACAGGGCTATCTACAATGAG. The complete variable domain, with remaining parts taken from reference TRBV2 and TRBJ2-1, reads EPEVTQTPSHQVTQMGQEVILRCVPISNHLYFYWYRQILGQKVEFLVSFYNNEISEKSEIFDDQFSVERPDGSNFTLKIRSTKLEDSAMYFCASSEDRAIYNEQFFGPGTRLTVL.

About this clone: The read stops 3 residues short of the end of the CDR3; the missing end is completed from the germline J gene. The chain employs TRBV7-6 and TRBJ1-2, with a possible D match to TRBD1 (6 bases). The germline CDR1 and CDR2 sequences are SGHVS and FNYEAQ. There are 13 residues in the CDR3. CDR3 loop: CASSKQGYDDYTF. Incomplete CDR3 DNA: TGTGCCAGCAGCAAACAGGGCTACGACGAC.

With respect to this clone: The CDR3 is cut off 3 residues early in the read; its end comes from the germline J gene. V gene TRBV2 combines with J gene TRBJ2-4; D remains unclear. Trimming took off 2 bases at V and 4 bases at J, with 9 bases between the two ends. Per germline, CDR1 SNHLY and CDR2 FYNNEI. The CDR3 loop spans 14 amino acids. CDR3 DNA, as far as it was read: TGTGCCAGCAGTGAACCGTCTCTGAAAAACATT. Translation: CASSEPSLKNI. In full, the CDR3 is CASSEPSLKNIQYF.

About this clone itself: With the read ending 3 residues before the CDR3 end, the germline J gene is used to fill in that end. V and J are TRBV6-2 or TRBV6-3 and TRBJ1-1, with D unclear. The CDR3 length is 14 residues. Germline V CDR1 and CDR2: MNHEY, SVGEGT. The germline V and J ends were trimmed by 2 bases and 1 base, with 8 bases remaining between them. CDR3 DNA (partial): TGTGCCAGCAGTTACGGCGGGCCGAACACTGAA. Translated, it gives CASSYGGPNTE. The full CDR3 protein reads CASSYGGPNTEAFF.

In regard to this clone: Read coverage stops 3 residues before the CDR3 terminus; the germline J gene supplies the remainder. The chain employs TRBV19 and TRBJ1-1; D not certain. V was cut by 8 bases and J by 0 bases, with 19 bases left in between. Germline V CDR1 and CDR2: LNHDA, SQIVND (reference sequence). The CDR3 extends over 16 amino acids. The sequenced part of the CDR3 DNA is TGTGCCAGTGTTTCCCGAACACCCAGGATGAACACTGAA. Translation gives CASVSRTPRMNTE. The full CDR3 protein is CASVSRTPRMNTEAFF.

Of note for this clone: The read is 3 residues too short to cover the CDR3 end, so that end is filled in from the germline J gene. The rearrangement uses TRBV12-3 or TRBV12-4 and TRBJ1-3; D is unresolved. The V end was cut by 2 bases, the J end by 4 bases, with 6 bases between. The CDR3 totals 13 residues. CDR3 DNA (partial): TGTGCCAGCAGTTTATCACAGGGAAACACC. Encoded protein: CASSLSQGNT. The entire CDR3 protein is CASSLSQGNTIYF.

CDR3 DNA (partial): TGTGCCAGCAGCTTAGGACTAGCGGGAGACGACAATGAG. Its protein product is CASSLGLAGDDNE. From start to end, the CDR3 is CASSLGLAGDDNEQFF. V gene TRBV5-4 combines with J gene TRBJ2-1; TRBD2 aligns across 13 bases. The read terminates 3 residues ahead of where the CDR3 ends, so the germline J gene completes it. Germline CDR1 is SGHNT and CDR2 is YYREEE (reference sequence). Unmatched junction bases numbered 4, after V lost 2 bases and J lost 5 bases. CDR3 length equals 16 residues. Supplemented by reference TRBV5-4 and TRBJ2-1, the full variable domain reads ETGVTQSPTHLIKTRGQQVTLRCSSQSGHNTVSWYQQALGQGPQFIFQYYREEENGRGNFPPRFSGLQFPNYSSELNVNALELDDSALYLCASSLGLAGDDNEQFFGPGTRLTVL.